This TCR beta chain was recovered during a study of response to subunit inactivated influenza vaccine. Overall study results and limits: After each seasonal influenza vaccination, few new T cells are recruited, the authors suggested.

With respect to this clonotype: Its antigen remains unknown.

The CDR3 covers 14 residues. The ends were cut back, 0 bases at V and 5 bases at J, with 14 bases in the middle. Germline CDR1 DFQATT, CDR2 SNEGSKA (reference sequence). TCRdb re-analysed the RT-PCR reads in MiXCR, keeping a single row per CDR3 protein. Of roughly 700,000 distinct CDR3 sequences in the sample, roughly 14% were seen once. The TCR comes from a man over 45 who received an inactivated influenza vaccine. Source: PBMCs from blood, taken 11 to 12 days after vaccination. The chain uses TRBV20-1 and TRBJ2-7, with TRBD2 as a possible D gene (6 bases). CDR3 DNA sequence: TGCAGTGCTAGAGACCCCCAGGGCGGGGACGAGCAGTACTTC. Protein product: CSARDPQGGDEQYF.